These 5 T cell receptor beta chains share one sample of origin, sequenced in a study of CD8 T cells in Susac syndrome. Random hexamers were used to reverse transcribe an amount of 0.5 to 1 ug RNA. One entry per CDR3 protein results from TCRdb running MiXCR on the immunoSEQ multiplex PCR reads. The data contain about 120,000 distinct CDR3 sequences, around 95% of them singletons. Sequences were obtained from CD4+ T cells from PBMCs. The receptors come from a human donor in good health.

The chain recombines TRBV6-5 with TRBJ2-5; 11 bases are shared with TRBD2. Germline values: CDR1 MNHEY, CDR2 SVGAGI. The trim removed 7 bases at V and 2 bases at J, leaving 9 bases unmatched. CDR3 length: 16 residues. The CDR3 sequence: CASIFGLAGGQETQYF. CDR3 in DNA: TGTGCCAGCATTTTTGGGCTAGCGGGAGGTCAAGAGACCCAGTACTTC.

This clonotype was found once. V usage is TRBV12-3 or TRBV12-4 and J usage is TRBJ2-1; D is perhaps TRBD1 or TRBD2 (5 bases each). The CDR3 extends over 15 amino acids. Trimming pared 3 bases from V and 2 bases from J, leaving 11 bases between. The CDR3 loop reads CASSLGEIPYNEQFF. The CDR3 coding sequence is TGTGCCAGCAGTTTGGGGGAGATCCCCTACAATGAGCAGTTCTTC.

The chain uses TRBV3-1 and TRBJ1-1; D not certain. Germline V gives CDR1 LGHDT, CDR2 YNNKEL (reference sequence). This CDR3 spans 15 amino acids. Deletions cut 4 bases from V and 5 bases from J, with 17 bases between. The CDR3 loop is CASSPHPQVETEAFF. Here the CDR3 DNA reads TGTGCCAGCAGCCCCCACCCGCAGGTAGAGACTGAAGCTTTCTTT.

V is TRBV12-3 or TRBV12-4 and J is TRBJ1-1; the D is unclear. The V gene lost 5 bases and the J gene lost 5 bases, with 12 bases spanning the gap. This CDR3 is 13 amino acids long. As DNA, the CDR3 is TGTGCCAGCAGTCATCCCTTGAGGACTGAAGCTTTCTTT. Amino acid sequence: CASSHPLRTEAFF.

The chain uses TRBV18 and TRBJ2-1; TRBD2 agrees at 12 bases. CDR1 KGHSH and CDR2 LQKENI come from the germline V gene. This CDR3 is built from 17 residues. V was pared by 3 bases and J by 9 bases, with 12 bases of the junction left unmatched. CDR3 amino acids: CASSPKTSGSGLGEQFF. The CDR3 DNA reads as TGTGCCAGCTCACCCAAGACTAGCGGGAGTGGGCTCGGTGAGCAGTTCTTC.